This is a list of T cell receptor beta chains from one sample in a study of T cells in tumors after PD-1 blockade. Libraries were prepared by immunoSEQ multiplex PCR; TCRdb keeps only in-frame clonotypes and omits some of them. The sample has around 4,800 clones; 55% to 70% are singletons. The specimen was tumor tissue, collected before anti-PD-1 treatment. These receptor sequences come from a human donor with basal cell carcinoma. Both conserved end residues are part of each CDR3. Fields, in order: clone size, J gene, D gene, CDR3 length, V gene, CDR3 protein, CDR3 DNA. D genes are given only for firm matches. Rows may omit the clone size; those that give it use once, few, many or a size class.

abundance: NA
j_gene: TRBJ1-1
d_gene: NA
len: 13
v_gene: TRBV19
CDR3aa: CASIGQPHTEAFF
CDR3nt: TGTGCCAGTATCGGACAGCCTCACACTGAAGCTTTCTTT

abundance: few
j_gene: TRBJ1-4
d_gene: NA
len: 18
v_gene: TRBV30
CDR3aa: CAWSSPTNAVGAREKLFF
CDR3nt: TGTGCCTGGAGTTCCCCCACAAATGCCGTGGGGGCGAGAGAAAAACTGTTTTTT

abundance: NA
j_gene: TRBJ1-1
d_gene: NA
len: 13
v_gene: TRBV7-3
CDR3aa: CATKQGQNTEAFF
CDR3nt: TGTGCCACCAAGCAGGGACAGAACACTGAAGCTTTCTTT

abundance: few
j_gene: TRBJ1-1
d_gene: NA
len: 12
v_gene: TRBV19
CDR3aa: CASREQNTEAFF
CDR3nt: TGTGCCAGTAGGGAACAGAACACTGAAGCTTTCTTT

abundance: NA
j_gene: TRBJ2-7
d_gene: TRBD1
len: 16
v_gene: TRBV4-2
CDR3aa: CASSQEAKGGIFEQYF
CDR3nt: TGTGCCAGCAGCCAAGAAGCGAAAGGGGGCATCTTCGAGCAGTACTTC

abundance: NA
j_gene: TRBJ1-1
d_gene: NA
len: 11
v_gene: TRBV12-3/TRBV12-4
CDR3aa: CASSLGFEAFF
CDR3nt: TGTGCCAGCAGTTTGGGGTTTGAAGCTTTCTTT

abundance: once
j_gene: TRBJ2-1
d_gene: NA
len: 15
v_gene: TRBV6-5
CDR3aa: CATSPLHRAHNEQFF
CDR3nt: TGTGCCACCTCCCCCCTACACAGGGCGCACAATGAGCAGTTCTTC

abundance: few
j_gene: TRBJ1-1
d_gene: TRBD1
len: 15
v_gene: TRBV19
CDR3aa: CASSKRQGENTEAFF
CDR3nt: TGTGCCAGTAGTAAACGACAGGGGGAGAACACTGAAGCTTTCTTT

abundance: few
j_gene: TRBJ2-3
d_gene: NA
len: 15
v_gene: TRBV19
CDR3aa: CASSIAGAGADTQYF
CDR3nt: TGTGCCAGTAGTATAGCCGGGGCCGGCGCAGATACGCAGTATTTT

abundance: NA
j_gene: TRBJ2-5
d_gene: NA
len: 11
v_gene: TRBV6-5
CDR3aa: CASSYGGFQYF
CDR3nt: TGTGCCAGCAGTTACGGAGGCTTCCAGTACTTC

abundance: NA
j_gene: TRBJ1-2
d_gene: NA
len: 13
v_gene: TRBV7-2
CDR3aa: CASSLDRESGYTF
CDR3nt: TGTGCCAGCAGCTTAGACAGGGAGTCCGGCTACACCTTC

abundance: NA
j_gene: TRBJ1-1
d_gene: NA
len: 13
v_gene: TRBV5-1
CDR3aa: CASSGRLNTEAFF
CDR3nt: TGCGCCAGCAGTGGCAGGTTGAACACTGAAGCTTTCTTT

abundance: medium-sized
j_gene: TRBJ2-5
d_gene: TRBD1
len: 15
v_gene: TRBV7-9
CDR3aa: CASSPGTGFQETQYF
CDR3nt: TGTGCCAGCAGCCCTGGGACAGGCTTTCAAGAGACCCAGTACTTC

abundance: NA
j_gene: TRBJ1-5
d_gene: NA
len: 12
v_gene: TRBV7-8
CDR3aa: CASSLDSQPQHF
CDR3nt: TGTGCCAGCAGCCTTGACAGTCAGCCCCAGCATTTT

abundance: NA
j_gene: TRBJ1-2
d_gene: TRBD1
len: 15
v_gene: TRBV5-4
CDR3aa: CASSLEQGSNYGYTF
CDR3nt: TGTGCCAGCAGCTTGGAACAGGGGAGTAACTATGGCTACACCTTC

abundance: NA
j_gene: TRBJ1-1
d_gene: NA
len: 13
v_gene: TRBV4-1
CDR3aa: CASSQGGAVEAFF
CDR3nt: TGCGCCAGCAGCCAAGGGGGGGCGGTTGAAGCTTTCTTT

abundance: NA
j_gene: TRBJ2-3
d_gene: TRBD1
len: 14
v_gene: TRBV5-5
CDR3aa: CASSVGQGSDTQYF
CDR3nt: TGTGCCAGCAGCGTAGGACAGGGCTCAGATACGCAGTATTTT

abundance: NA
j_gene: TRBJ1-6
d_gene: NA
len: 15
v_gene: TRBV15
CDR3aa: CATSRESGGISPLHF
CDR3nt: TGTGCCACCAGCAGAGAATCAGGAGGAATATCACCCCTCCACTTT

abundance: NA
j_gene: TRBJ1-1
d_gene: NA
len: 15
v_gene: TRBV5-4
CDR3aa: CASSPDSNPGTEAFF
CDR3nt: TGTGCCAGCAGCCCCGACAGCAACCCTGGCACTGAAGCTTTCTTT

abundance: NA
j_gene: TRBJ2-7
d_gene: NA
len: 12
v_gene: TRBV28
CDR3aa: CASRDMMYEQYF
CDR3nt: TGTGCCAGCCGGGACATGATGTACGAGCAGTACTTC

abundance: NA
j_gene: TRBJ2-1
d_gene: TRBD1
len: 16
v_gene: TRBV11-3
CDR3aa: CASSSGQGSVYNEQFF
CDR3nt: TGTGCCAGCAGCTCGGGACAGGGGTCCGTCTACAATGAGCAGTTCTTC

abundance: NA
j_gene: TRBJ2-7
d_gene: NA
len: 12
v_gene: TRBV10-2
CDR3aa: CASSEPGYEQYF
CDR3nt: TGCGCCAGCAGTGAGCCGGGCTACGAGCAGTACTTC

abundance: few
j_gene: TRBJ2-3
d_gene: TRBD1
len: 16
v_gene: TRBV24-1
CDR3aa: CATSDLGDRHTDTQYF
CDR3nt: TGTGCCACCAGTGATTTGGGGGACAGACACACAGATACGCAGTATTTT

abundance: NA
j_gene: TRBJ2-2
d_gene: NA
len: 14
v_gene: TRBV5-5
CDR3aa: CASSTTSTAGELFF
CDR3nt: TGTGCCAGCAGCACCACTAGCACCGCCGGGGAGCTGTTTTTT

abundance: once
j_gene: TRBJ2-7
d_gene: TRBD1
len: 13
v_gene: TRBV6-5
CDR3aa: CASRAQGAGEQYF
CDR3nt: TGTGCCAGCAGGGCACAGGGGGCGGGCGAGCAGTACTTC

abundance: medium-sized
j_gene: TRBJ2-7
d_gene: NA
len: 15
v_gene: TRBV5-1
CDR3aa: CASSRGTGSVYEQYF
CDR3nt: TGCGCCAGCAGCCGCGGTACAGGGTCCGTCTACGAGCAGTACTTC

abundance: once
j_gene: TRBJ2-7
d_gene: TRBD2
len: 14
v_gene: TRBV6-5
CDR3aa: CASRRLAFTYEQYF
CDR3nt: TGTGCCAGCAGGAGACTAGCATTCACCTACGAGCAGTACTTC

abundance: few
j_gene: TRBJ2-6
d_gene: NA
len: 13
v_gene: TRBV5-4
CDR3aa: CAVLGAGANVLTF
CDR3nt: TGTGCCGTACTCGGGGCCGGGGCCAACGTCCTGACTTTC

abundance: NA
j_gene: TRBJ1-1
d_gene: NA
len: 16
v_gene: TRBV28
CDR3aa: CASSLGWTVGNTEAFF
CDR3nt: TGTGCCAGCAGTTTAGGCTGGACAGTGGGCAACACTGAAGCTTTCTTT

abundance: NA
j_gene: TRBJ1-1
d_gene: NA
len: 12
v_gene: TRBV5-6
CDR3aa: CASSLARVEAFF
CDR3nt: TGTGCCAGCAGCTTGGCGAGGGTTGAAGCTTTCTTT

abundance: once
j_gene: TRBJ1-2
d_gene: TRBD1
len: 16
v_gene: TRBV10-3
CDR3aa: CAISEPGQIRGGGYTF
CDR3nt: TGTGCCATCAGTGAGCCGGGACAGATCCGAGGTGGTGGCTACACCTTC

abundance: NA
j_gene: TRBJ1-1
d_gene: NA
len: 16
v_gene: TRBV28
CDR3aa: CASSPHGGGLNTEAFF
CDR3nt: TGTGCCAGCAGCCCCCACGGGGGGGGGTTGAACACTGAAGCTTTCTTT

abundance: NA
j_gene: TRBJ2-1
d_gene: TRBD2
len: 19
v_gene: TRBV23-1
CDR3aa: CASSQSRGKVAGLNNEQFF
CDR3nt: TGCGCCAGCAGTCAATCCAGGGGAAAGGTAGCGGGGCTTAACAATGAGCAGTTCTTC

abundance: few
j_gene: TRBJ1-2
d_gene: TRBD1
len: 14
v_gene: TRBV6-5
CDR3aa: CASSKGQGGTYYTF
CDR3nt: TGTGCCAGCAGCAAAGGACAGGGGGGGACTTACTACACCTTC

abundance: NA
j_gene: TRBJ2-2
d_gene: NA
len: 13
v_gene: TRBV19
CDR3aa: CASSIGNTGELFF
CDR3nt: TGTGCCAGTAGTATAGGAAACACCGGGGAGCTGTTTTTT

abundance: once
j_gene: TRBJ1-2
d_gene: NA
len: 13
v_gene: TRBV6-2/TRBV6-3
CDR3aa: CASSYREAGGYTF
CDR3nt: TGTGCCAGCAGTTACAGGGAGGCCGGTGGCTACACCTTC

abundance: NA
j_gene: TRBJ2-2
d_gene: TRBD2
len: 18
v_gene: TRBV18
CDR3aa: CASSPRLAGGPTTGELFF
CDR3nt: TGTGCCAGCTCACCAAGACTAGCGGGGGGACCCACTACCGGGGAGCTGTTTTTT

abundance: NA
j_gene: TRBJ2-3
d_gene: TRBD2
len: 17
v_gene: TRBV18
CDR3aa: CASSPRIAGTYTDTQYF
CDR3nt: TGTGCCAGCTCACCGAGAATAGCGGGGACTTACACAGATACGCAGTATTTT

abundance: NA
j_gene: TRBJ2-1
d_gene: TRBD1
len: 15
v_gene: TRBV14
CDR3aa: CASSQPGQGTGEQFF
CDR3nt: TGTGCCAGCAGCCAGCCGGGACAGGGAACCGGTGAGCAGTTCTTC

abundance: once
j_gene: TRBJ2-2
d_gene: NA
len: 11
v_gene: TRBV18
CDR3aa: CASSPGGELFF
CDR3nt: TGTGCCAGCTCACCAGGCGGGGAGCTGTTTTTT

abundance: NA
j_gene: TRBJ1-5
d_gene: TRBD1
len: 15
v_gene: TRBV3-1/TRBV3-2
CDR3aa: CASSLTGTGIEPQHF
CDR3nt: TGTGCCAGCAGCCTAACCGGGACAGGGATTGAGCCCCAGCATTTT

abundance: NA
j_gene: TRBJ2-7
d_gene: NA
len: 16
v_gene: TRBV7-9
CDR3aa: CASSPGGQGMAYEQYF
CDR3nt: TGTGCCAGCAGCCCCGGAGGGCAGGGAATGGCCTACGAGCAGTACTTC

abundance: NA
j_gene: TRBJ2-7
d_gene: TRBD2
len: 15
v_gene: TRBV28
CDR3aa: CASSLRTSGGYEQYF
CDR3nt: TGTGCCAGCAGTTTACGGACTAGCGGGGGATACGAGCAGTACTTC

abundance: large
j_gene: TRBJ1-2
d_gene: TRBD1
len: 15
v_gene: TRBV6-1
CDR3aa: CASSDHGTADYGYTF
CDR3nt: TGTGCCAGCAGTGACCACGGGACAGCGGACTATGGCTACACCTTC

abundance: NA
j_gene: TRBJ2-2
d_gene: NA
len: 16
v_gene: TRBV7-6
CDR3aa: CASSSPRGVTAGELFF
CDR3nt: TGTGCCAGCAGCTCCCCCCGCGGGGTTACGGCCGGGGAGCTGTTTTTT

abundance: NA
j_gene: TRBJ1-2
d_gene: NA
len: 11
v_gene: TRBV29-1
CDR3aa: CSVDGGEGYTF
CDR3nt: TGCAGCGTTGATGGGGGGGAAGGCTACACCTTC

abundance: NA
j_gene: TRBJ2-1
d_gene: TRBD2
len: 15
v_gene: TRBV7-8
CDR3aa: CASSLRTSGSGEQFF
CDR3nt: TGTGCCAGCAGCTTAAGGACTAGCGGGAGTGGTGAGCAGTTCTTC

abundance: NA
j_gene: TRBJ2-2
d_gene: NA
len: 16
v_gene: TRBV5-4
CDR3aa: CASSLGGRGTTGELFF
CDR3nt: TGTGCCAGCAGCTTGGGGGGGCGGGGGACCACCGGGGAGCTGTTTTTT

abundance: NA
j_gene: TRBJ1-1
d_gene: TRBD1
len: 15
v_gene: TRBV13
CDR3aa: CASSKIIQGAPEAFF
CDR3nt: TGTGCCAGCAGCAAAATTATACAGGGGGCACCTGAAGCTTTCTTT

abundance: once
j_gene: TRBJ2-1
d_gene: NA
len: 13
v_gene: TRBV19
CDR3aa: CASSSQLGDEQFF
CDR3nt: TGTGCCAGTAGTTCCCAGCTAGGGGATGAGCAGTTCTTC

abundance: NA
j_gene: TRBJ2-1
d_gene: TRBD2
len: 16
v_gene: TRBV7-3
CDR3aa: CASSRMSGSSYNEQFF
CDR3nt: TGTGCCAGCAGTCGGATGAGCGGGAGCTCCTACAATGAGCAGTTCTTC

abundance: few
j_gene: TRBJ1-1
d_gene: NA
len: 13
v_gene: TRBV7-8
CDR3aa: CASSLDRATEAFF
CDR3nt: TGTGCCAGCAGCTTAGACAGGGCGACTGAAGCTTTCTTT

abundance: NA
j_gene: TRBJ2-5
d_gene: NA
len: 13
v_gene: TRBV9
CDR3aa: CASSVGGWETQYF
CDR3nt: TGTGCCAGCAGCGTAGGGGGTTGGGAGACCCAGTACTTC

abundance: NA
j_gene: TRBJ2-2
d_gene: NA
len: 15
v_gene: TRBV7-2
CDR3aa: CASSDRSSNTGELFF
CDR3nt: TGTGCCAGCAGCGATCGCAGCTCGAACACCGGGGAGCTGTTTTTT

abundance: NA
j_gene: TRBJ1-4
d_gene: NA
len: 15
v_gene: TRBV7-8
CDR3aa: CASSLGGTTNEKLFF
CDR3nt: TGTGCCAGCAGCTTAGGAGGAACGACTAATGAAAAACTGTTTTTT